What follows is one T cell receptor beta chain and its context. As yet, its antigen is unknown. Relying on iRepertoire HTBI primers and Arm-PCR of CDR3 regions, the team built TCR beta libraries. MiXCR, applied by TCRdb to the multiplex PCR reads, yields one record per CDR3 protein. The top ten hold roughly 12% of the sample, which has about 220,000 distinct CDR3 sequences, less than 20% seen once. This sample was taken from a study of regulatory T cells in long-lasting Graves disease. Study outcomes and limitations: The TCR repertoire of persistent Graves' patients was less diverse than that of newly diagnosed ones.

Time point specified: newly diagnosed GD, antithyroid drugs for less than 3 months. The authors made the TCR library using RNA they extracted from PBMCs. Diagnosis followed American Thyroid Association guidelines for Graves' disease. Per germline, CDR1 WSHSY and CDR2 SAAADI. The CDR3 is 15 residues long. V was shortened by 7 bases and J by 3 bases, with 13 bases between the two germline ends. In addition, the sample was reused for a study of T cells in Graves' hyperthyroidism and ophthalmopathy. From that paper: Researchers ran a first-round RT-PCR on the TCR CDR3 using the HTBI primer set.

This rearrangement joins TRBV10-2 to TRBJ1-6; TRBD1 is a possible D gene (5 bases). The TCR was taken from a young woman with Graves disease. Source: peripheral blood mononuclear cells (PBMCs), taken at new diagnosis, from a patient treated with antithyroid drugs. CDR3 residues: CASNQGQGYNSPLHF. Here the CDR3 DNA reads TGCGCCAGCAATCAGGGCCAGGGCTATAATTCACCCCTCCACTTT.